Listed below are T cell receptor beta chains from one sample, sequenced in a study of control samples from healthy donors and cancer patients. This table comes from immunoSEQ multiplex PCR, and its TCRdb copy is limited to in-frame clones, with some not included. Of 100,000 to 150,000 clones listed, roughly nine tenths are singletons. Specimen: PBMCs. The receptors were sampled from a man aged 50 to 60 with head and neck cancer. The CDR3 runs from the conserved cysteine through the conserved F or W. Each record gives: J gene, clone size, D gene, V gene, CDR3 protein, CDR3 DNA. D genes are given only for firm matches. Rows give clone size only sometimes, using once, few, many, or a class for an expanded clone.

>TRBJ2-2|.|TRBD2|TRBV6-6
CAIPGRGDGELFF
TGTGCCATTCCGGGGAGGGGCGACGGGGAGCTGTTTTTT
>TRBJ1-2|once|.|TRBV6-5
CASSRVGSGYTF
TGTGCCAGCAGCCGAGTTGGGAGTGGCTACACCTTC
>TRBJ2-2|once|.|TRBV7-8
CASSTSGQGRGELFF
TGTGCCAGCAGCACATCGGGCCAGGGACGAGGGGAGCTGTTTTTT
>TRBJ2-1|few|TRBD1|TRBV9
CASSRKLTGTGFDNEQFF
TGTGCCAGCAGCAGAAAATTAACCGGGACAGGGTTCGACAATGAGCAGTTCTTC
>TRBJ1-5|.|.|TRBV7-6
CASSLEEGGNQPQHF
TGTGCCAGCAGCTTAGAGGAGGGCGGCAATCAGCCCCAGCATTTT
>TRBJ2-2|.|.|TRBV6-1
CASSELGGTGELFF
TGTGCCAGCAGTGAACTTGGGGGCACCGGGGAGCTGTTTTTT
>TRBJ1-2|.|TRBD1|TRBV6-6
CASSPTGQGVGYTF
TGTGCCAGCAGTCCTACGGGACAGGGAGTTGGCTACACCTTC
>TRBJ2-1|.|.|TRBV5-1
CASSLQAPSSYNEQFF
TGCGCCAGCAGCTTGCAGGCGCCGAGCTCCTACAATGAGCAGTTCTTC
>TRBJ2-4|.|.|TRBV28
CASSATVQNIQYF
TGTGCCAGCAGCGCGACAGTACAAAACATTCAGTACTTC
>TRBJ1-2|.|TRBD1|TRBV18
CASSNSARGRGGYTF
TGTGCCAGCTCAAACAGCGCCAGGGGGCGCGGGGGCTACACCTTC
>TRBJ2-7|.|TRBD2|TRBV7-2
CASSSPGTSPYEQYF
TGTGCCAGCAGCTCGCCCGGGACTAGCCCATACGAGCAGTACTTC
>TRBJ2-5|.|.|TRBV5-1
CASSIAGVQETQYF
TGCGCCAGCTCAATCGCCGGGGTCCAAGAGACCCAGTACTTC
>TRBJ2-5|.|.|TRBV18
CASSPHPNSQETQYF
TGTGCCAGCTCACCACACCCCAACAGCCAAGAGACCCAGTACTTC
>TRBJ1-3|once|.|TRBV5-1
CASSPSEGYFSGNTIYF
TGCGCCAGCAGCCCAAGTGAAGGATATTTCTCTGGAAACACCATATATTTT
>TRBJ1-1|once|.|TRBV5-4
CASSPAPRGGPTFNTEAFF
TGTGCCAGCAGCCCGGCTCCTAGGGGGGGCCCTACTTTTAACACTGAAGCTTTCTTT
>TRBJ2-1|.|.|TRBV5-6
CASSLDRVSYNEQFF
TGTGCCAGCAGTCTAGACCGGGTGTCCTACAATGAGCAGTTCTTC
>TRBJ2-2|.|TRBD2|TRBV5-1
CASSLAERGNTGELFF
TGCGCCAGCAGCTTGGCCGAGCGGGGGAACACCGGGGAGCTGTTTTTT
>TRBJ2-3|.|.|TRBV11-2
CASSLGGITDTQYF
TGTGCCAGCAGCTTGGGGGGCATCACAGATACGCAGTATTTT
>TRBJ1-1|.|.|TRBV3-1/TRBV3-2
CASSSRQGTEAFF
TGTGCCAGCAGCAGCAGGCAGGGCACTGAAGCTTTCTTT
>TRBJ2-2|.|TRBD1|TRBV6-5
CASSYSSGQAGELFF
TGTGCCAGCAGTTACTCGAGCGGACAGGCCGGGGAGCTGTTTTTT
>TRBJ2-7|.|.|TRBV5-1
CASSSRVGFHEQYF
TGCGCCAGCAGCTCGCGGGTCGGTTTCCACGAGCAGTACTTC
>TRBJ2-3|.|.|TRBV5-1
CASSTVGGTDTQYF
TGCGCCAGCAGCACAGTTGGAGGCACAGATACGCAGTATTTT
>TRBJ1-2|.|.|TRBV7-3
CASSFSGGGEVGYTF
TGTGCCAGCAGCTTTTCCGGGGGCGGAGAGGTTGGCTACACCTTC
>TRBJ1-6|few|.|TRBV4-2
CASSRPGYNSPLHF
TGTGCCAGCAGCCGTCCGGGTTATAATTCACCCCTCCACTTT
>TRBJ2-1|.|.|TRBV2
CASRASTEYNEQFF
TGTGCCAGCAGAGCATCCACAGAGTACAATGAGCAGTTCTTC
>TRBJ2-3|.|.|TRBV18
CASSPGGGIATDTQYF
TGTGCCAGCTCACCGGGCGGAGGAATCGCCACAGATACGCAGTATTTT
>TRBJ2-7|.|.|TRBV27
CASSLSPTRSYEQYF
TGTGCCAGCAGTTTAAGTCCGACAAGGTCCTACGAGCAGTACTTC
>TRBJ2-7|.|TRBD2|TRBV9
CASSVVETSGAYEQYF
TGTGCCAGCAGCGTAGTAGAGACTAGCGGTGCCTACGAGCAGTACTTC
>TRBJ1-5|.|TRBD1|TRBV18
CASSPTDRVGNQPQHF
TGTGCCAGCTCACCAACGGACAGGGTTGGCAATCAGCCCCAGCATTTT
>TRBJ2-5|.|.|TRBV2
CASIRELGETQYF
TGTGCCAGCATCAGGGAGCTGGGGGAGACCCAGTACTTC
>TRBJ2-7|.|.|TRBV9
CASSVAWGSRPYEQYF
TGTGCCAGCAGCGTAGCTTGGGGGAGTCGCCCCTACGAGCAGTACTTC
>TRBJ2-5|.|TRBD2|TRBV10-3
CAISEREGRETQYF
TGTGCCATCAGTGAGCGGGAGGGCCGTGAGACCCAGTACTTC
>TRBJ1-1|.|.|TRBV28
CASSLPNRKNTEAFF
TGTGCCAGCAGTTTACCCAACAGAAAGAACACTGAAGCTTTCTTT
>TRBJ2-1|.|TRBD1|TRBV11-1
CASSSGQELPNEQFF
TGTGCCAGCAGCTCGGGACAGGAATTACCCAATGAGCAGTTCTTC
>TRBJ2-1|.|TRBD2|TRBV29-1
CSVGTSGGGPFHNEQFF
TGCAGCGTTGGGACTAGCGGGGGGGGGCCCTTCCACAATGAGCAGTTCTTC
>TRBJ1-1|.|.|TRBV9
CASSGQGRAEAFF
TGTGCCAGCAGCGGGCAAGGGCGGGCTGAAGCTTTCTTT
>TRBJ1-2|.|.|TRBV12-3/TRBV12-4
CASSLSGPGGYTF
TGTGCCAGCAGTTTATCAGGGCCGGGAGGCTACACCTTC
>TRBJ1-1|.|.|TRBV27
CASSLMGQLNTEAFF
TGTGCCAGCAGTTTAATGGGGCAGCTGAACACTGAAGCTTTCTTT
>TRBJ2-1|.|.|TRBV9
CASSESNEQFF
TGTGCCAGCAGCGAATCCAATGAGCAGTTCTTC
>TRBJ1-4|.|.|TRBV28
CASSLAPRFRDNEKLFF
TGTGCCAGCAGTTTGGCGCCAAGATTTCGGGATAATGAAAAACTGTTTTTT
>TRBJ2-7|.|.|TRBV11-2
CASSFSRFSVGEQYF
TGTGCCAGCAGCTTTAGCCGTTTTAGCGTGGGCGAGCAGTACTTC